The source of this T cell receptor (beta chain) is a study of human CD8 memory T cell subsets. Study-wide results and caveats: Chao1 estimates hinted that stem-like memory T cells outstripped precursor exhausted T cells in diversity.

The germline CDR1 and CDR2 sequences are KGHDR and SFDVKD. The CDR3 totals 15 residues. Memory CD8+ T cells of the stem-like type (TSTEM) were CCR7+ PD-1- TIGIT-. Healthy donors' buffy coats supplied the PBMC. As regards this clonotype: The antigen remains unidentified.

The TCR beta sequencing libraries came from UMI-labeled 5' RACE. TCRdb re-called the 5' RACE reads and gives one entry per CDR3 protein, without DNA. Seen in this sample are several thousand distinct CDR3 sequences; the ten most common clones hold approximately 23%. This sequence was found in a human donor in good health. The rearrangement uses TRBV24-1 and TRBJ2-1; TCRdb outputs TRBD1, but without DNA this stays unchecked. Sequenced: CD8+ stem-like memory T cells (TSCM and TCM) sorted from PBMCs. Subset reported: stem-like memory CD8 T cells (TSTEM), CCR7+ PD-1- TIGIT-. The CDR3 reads CATSGSGFPNPEQFF.